A selection of T cell receptor beta chains follows, all from one sample in a study of cytomegalovirus exposure and HLA in healthy donors. TCRdb's copy holds only in-frame clones and misses some; the assay was immunoSEQ multiplex PCR. The data show 100,000 to 150,000 clones, with more than 75% seen just once and under 2.5% held by the top ten. The source material was PBMCs. The origin of the receptors is a woman in her thirties in good health and CMV-seronegative. The CDR3 runs from the conserved cysteine through the conserved F or W. D genes are given only for firm matches. The size field is filled for only some rows; it gives once, few, many or a size class.

abundance: .
v_gene: TRBV30
d_gene: .
j_gene: TRBJ2-4
CDR3aa: CAWKGGGNIQYF
CDR3nt: TGTGCCTGGAAAGGGGGTGGAAACATTCAGTACTTC

abundance: .
v_gene: TRBV30
d_gene: TRBD1
j_gene: TRBJ1-2
CDR3aa: CAWSRTGEIGYTF
CDR3nt: TGTGCCTGGAGTCGGACAGGGGAAATTGGCTACACCTTC

abundance: .
v_gene: TRBV6-5
d_gene: .
j_gene: TRBJ2-7
CDR3aa: CASSRGSDEQYF
CDR3nt: TGTGCCAGCAGCCGGGGGTCAGACGAGCAGTACTTC

abundance: .
v_gene: TRBV4-3
d_gene: TRBD1
j_gene: TRBJ2-7
CDR3aa: CASSLRTGGFYEQYF
CDR3nt: TGCGCCAGCAGCCTCCGGACAGGGGGCTTCTACGAGCAGTACTTC

abundance: .
v_gene: TRBV5-1
d_gene: TRBD1
j_gene: TRBJ1-1
CDR3aa: CASSGRGLDTEAFF
CDR3nt: TGCGCCAGCAGCGGCAGGGGGCTTGACACTGAAGCTTTCTTT

abundance: .
v_gene: TRBV4-1
d_gene: .
j_gene: TRBJ1-2
CDR3aa: CASSQDPQAANYGYTF
CDR3nt: TGCGCCAGCAGCCAAGATCCACAGGCGGCTAACTATGGCTACACCTTC

abundance: .
v_gene: TRBV6-5
d_gene: TRBD1
j_gene: TRBJ1-6
CDR3aa: CASSSRQGQNSPLHF
CDR3nt: TGTGCCAGCAGTTCCCGACAGGGGCAAAATTCACCCCTCCACTTT

abundance: .
v_gene: TRBV9
d_gene: TRBD1
j_gene: TRBJ2-1
CDR3aa: CASSVATGVNEQFF
CDR3nt: TGTGCCAGCAGCGTAGCGACAGGGGTTAATGAGCAGTTCTTC

abundance: .
v_gene: TRBV11-3
d_gene: .
j_gene: TRBJ1-6
CDR3aa: CASSLAQGYNSPLHF
CDR3nt: TGTGCCAGCAGCTTAGCCCAGGGGTATAATTCACCCCTCCACTTT

abundance: .
v_gene: TRBV6-5
d_gene: .
j_gene: TRBJ1-1
CDR3aa: CASAFQGPNTEAFF
CDR3nt: TGTGCCAGTGCCTTTCAGGGGCCGAACACTGAAGCTTTCTTT

abundance: .
v_gene: TRBV10-3
d_gene: TRBD1
j_gene: TRBJ1-2
CDR3aa: CAISRDRGRADYGYTF
CDR3nt: TGTGCCATCAGCCGGGACAGGGGGAGAGCGGACTATGGCTACACCTTC

abundance: .
v_gene: TRBV7-6
d_gene: TRBD2
j_gene: TRBJ2-5
CDR3aa: CASSGGEVKTQYF
CDR3nt: TGTGCCAGCAGCGGGGGGGAAGTAAAGACCCAGTACTTC

abundance: .
v_gene: TRBV7-8
d_gene: .
j_gene: TRBJ1-2
CDR3aa: CASSPTRIPNYGYTF
CDR3nt: TGTGCCAGCAGCCCAACGAGGATTCCTAACTATGGCTACACCTTC

abundance: .
v_gene: TRBV5-1
d_gene: .
j_gene: TRBJ2-4
CDR3aa: CASSLHSSAKNIQYF
CDR3nt: TGCGCCAGCAGCTTGCACAGCTCAGCCAAAAACATTCAGTACTTC

abundance: .
v_gene: TRBV4-3
d_gene: .
j_gene: TRBJ2-2
CDR3aa: CASSQGPGAVTGELFF
CDR3nt: TGCGCCAGCAGCCAAGGTCCTGGGGCGGTCACCGGGGAGCTGTTTTTT

abundance: once
v_gene: TRBV10-3
d_gene: TRBD2
j_gene: TRBJ2-1
CDR3aa: CATRLAGGHEQFF
CDR3nt: TGTGCCACCCGACTAGCGGGGGGCCATGAGCAGTTCTTC

abundance: .
v_gene: TRBV9
d_gene: .
j_gene: TRBJ1-1
CDR3aa: CASSVAWGRDTEAFF
CDR3nt: TGTGCCAGCAGCGTAGCGTGGGGCAGGGACACTGAAGCTTTCTTT

abundance: few
v_gene: TRBV6-5
d_gene: TRBD1
j_gene: TRBJ1-2
CDR3aa: CASRQGAYGYTF
CDR3nt: TGTGCCAGCAGACAGGGGGCCTATGGCTACACCTTC

abundance: .
v_gene: TRBV6-5
d_gene: .
j_gene: TRBJ2-7
CDR3aa: CASSRSRDNSYEQYF
CDR3nt: TGTGCCAGCAGCAGGAGCCGGGACAACTCCTACGAGCAGTACTTC

abundance: .
v_gene: TRBV7-8
d_gene: .
j_gene: TRBJ2-2
CDR3aa: CASSRDQGSGELFF
CDR3nt: TGTGCCAGCAGCAGAGATCAGGGGTCCGGGGAGCTGTTTTTT

abundance: .
v_gene: TRBV12-1
d_gene: .
j_gene: TRBJ1-3
CDR3aa: CASSLKTSCGNTIYF
CDR3nt: TGTGCCAGCAGCTTAAAAACATCGTGTGGAAACACCATATATTTT

abundance: .
v_gene: TRBV6-6
d_gene: .
j_gene: TRBJ1-2
CDR3aa: CASSPTTVQRGYTF
CDR3nt: TGTGCCAGCAGCCCTACGACAGTCCAACGGGGCTACACCTTC

abundance: once
v_gene: TRBV18
d_gene: .
j_gene: TRBJ2-7
CDR3aa: CASSQQEFYEQYF
CDR3nt: TGTGCCAGCTCACAACAGGAGTTCTACGAGCAGTACTTC

abundance: .
v_gene: TRBV5-5
d_gene: TRBD1
j_gene: TRBJ1-2
CDR3aa: CASSPGTGEVLSYGYTF
CDR3nt: TGTGCCAGCAGCCCCGGGACAGGGGAAGTTTTGAGCTATGGCTACACCTTC

abundance: .
v_gene: TRBV5-1
d_gene: .
j_gene: TRBJ2-7
CDR3aa: CASSSARGVNEQYF
CDR3nt: TGCGCCAGCAGCTCGGCTCGGGGAGTAAACGAGCAGTACTTC

abundance: once
v_gene: TRBV6-5
d_gene: TRBD2
j_gene: TRBJ2-3
CDR3aa: CASRGAGGKGTQYF
CDR3nt: TGTGCCAGCAGAGGAGCGGGGGGGAAGGGTACGCAGTATTTT

abundance: .
v_gene: TRBV6-4
d_gene: .
j_gene: TRBJ2-3
CDR3aa: CASSEGTSADTQYF
CDR3nt: TGTGCCAGCAGTGAAGGTACTAGTGCAGATACGCAGTATTTT

abundance: .
v_gene: TRBV5-1
d_gene: .
j_gene: TRBJ1-1
CDR3aa: CASSLAGSNTEAFF
CDR3nt: TGCGCCAGCAGCTTGGCAGGGTCGAACACTGAAGCTTTCTTT

abundance: .
v_gene: TRBV7-2
d_gene: .
j_gene: TRBJ1-2
CDR3aa: CASSPQPTPNYGYTF
CDR3nt: TGTGCCAGCAGCCCACAACCCACACCTAACTATGGCTACACCTTC

abundance: .
v_gene: TRBV9
d_gene: TRBD2
j_gene: TRBJ2-5
CDR3aa: CASTPRTSGGHGLETQYF
CDR3nt: TGTGCCAGCACCCCCAGGACTAGCGGGGGCCATGGGTTAGAGACCCAGTACTTC

abundance: .
v_gene: TRBV9
d_gene: TRBD1
j_gene: TRBJ1-4
CDR3aa: CASSVAPGGNEKLFF
CDR3nt: TGTGCCAGCAGCGTAGCCCCAGGGGGAAATGAAAAACTGTTTTTT

abundance: .
v_gene: TRBV11-3
d_gene: TRBD1
j_gene: TRBJ1-1
CDR3aa: CASSISTGWDTEAFF
CDR3nt: TGTGCCAGCAGCATATCGACAGGGTGGGACACTGAAGCTTTCTTT

abundance: .
v_gene: TRBV5-6
d_gene: .
j_gene: TRBJ1-1
CDR3aa: CASTRRGEDTEAFF
CDR3nt: TGTGCCAGCACCCGGAGAGGGGAGGACACTGAAGCTTTCTTT

abundance: .
v_gene: TRBV5-1
d_gene: .
j_gene: TRBJ2-5
CDR3aa: CASSLVLAETQYF
CDR3nt: TGCGCCAGCAGCTTGGTTCTAGCGGAGACCCAGTACTTC

abundance: .
v_gene: TRBV18
d_gene: TRBD1
j_gene: TRBJ1-5
CDR3aa: CASSLTGSSQPQHF
CDR3nt: TGTGCCAGCTCACTGACAGGGTCTAGTCAGCCCCAGCATTTT

abundance: .
v_gene: TRBV30
d_gene: .
j_gene: TRBJ2-2
CDR3aa: CAWSADTYTGELFF
CDR3nt: TGTGCCTGGAGTGCAGACACATACACCGGGGAGCTGTTTTTT

abundance: .
v_gene: TRBV10-1
d_gene: .
j_gene: TRBJ2-5
CDR3aa: CASSDHRQETQYF
CDR3nt: TGCGCCAGCAGTGATCACAGACAAGAGACCCAGTACTTC

abundance: .
v_gene: TRBV7-9
d_gene: .
j_gene: TRBJ2-1
CDR3aa: CASSLVQSHEQFF
CDR3nt: TGTGCCAGCAGTCTAGTCCAGAGCCATGAGCAGTTCTTC

abundance: .
v_gene: TRBV21-1
d_gene: .
j_gene: TRBJ1-3
CDR3aa: CASPKARSLSGNTIYF
CDR3nt: TGTGCCAGCCCGAAGGCGCGGAGCCTCTCTGGAAACACCATATATTTT

abundance: .
v_gene: TRBV7-9
d_gene: TRBD1
j_gene: TRBJ2-7
CDR3aa: CASRAGQGTYEQYF
CDR3nt: TGTGCCAGCAGGGCCGGACAGGGGACCTACGAGCAGTACTTC

abundance: once
v_gene: TRBV5-4
d_gene: TRBD1
j_gene: TRBJ2-3
CDR3aa: CASSYGGRGTSTDTQYF
CDR3nt: TGTGCCAGCAGCTACGGAGGCAGGGGGACAAGCACAGATACGCAGTATTTT

abundance: .
v_gene: TRBV28
d_gene: .
j_gene: TRBJ2-5
CDR3aa: CASSLRAGAGLETQYF
CDR3nt: TGTGCCAGCAGTTTAAGGGCCGGAGCAGGGCTGGAGACCCAGTACTTC